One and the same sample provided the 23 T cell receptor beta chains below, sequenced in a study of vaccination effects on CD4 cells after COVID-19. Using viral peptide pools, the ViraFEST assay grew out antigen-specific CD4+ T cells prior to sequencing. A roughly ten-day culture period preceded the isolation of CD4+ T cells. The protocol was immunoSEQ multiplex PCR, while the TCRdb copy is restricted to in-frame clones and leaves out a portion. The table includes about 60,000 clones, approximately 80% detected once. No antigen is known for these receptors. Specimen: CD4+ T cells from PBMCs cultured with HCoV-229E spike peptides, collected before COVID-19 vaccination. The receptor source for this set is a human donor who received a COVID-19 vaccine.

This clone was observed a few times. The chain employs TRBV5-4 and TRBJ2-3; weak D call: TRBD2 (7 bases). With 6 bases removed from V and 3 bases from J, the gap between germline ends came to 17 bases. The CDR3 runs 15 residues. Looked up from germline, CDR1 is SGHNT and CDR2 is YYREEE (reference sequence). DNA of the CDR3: TGTGCCAGCAACGAAGGCGGGGGCGGAACAGATACGCAGTATTTT. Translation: CASNEGGGGTDTQYF.

In DNA, the CDR3 is TGCGCCAGCAGCTTGTCTCTTATCGGGGAACAAGAGACCCAGTACTTC. This encodes CASSLSLIGEQETQYF. The rearrangement joins TRBV5-1 to TRBJ2-5; possibly TRBD2 for D (5 bases). This CDR3 is built from 16 residues. Trimming stripped 1 base from V and 2 bases from J, with 15 bases between. Germline V gene sequence: CDR1 SGHRS, CDR2 YFSETQ.

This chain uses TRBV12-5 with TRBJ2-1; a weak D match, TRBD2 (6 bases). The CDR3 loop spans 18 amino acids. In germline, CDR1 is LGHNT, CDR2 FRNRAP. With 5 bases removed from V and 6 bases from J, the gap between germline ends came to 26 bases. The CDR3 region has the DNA TGTGCTAGTGGTACGACCCATGACGGGGAGGTAGTTGTCAATGAGCAGTTCTTC. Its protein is CASGTTHDGEVVVNEQFF.

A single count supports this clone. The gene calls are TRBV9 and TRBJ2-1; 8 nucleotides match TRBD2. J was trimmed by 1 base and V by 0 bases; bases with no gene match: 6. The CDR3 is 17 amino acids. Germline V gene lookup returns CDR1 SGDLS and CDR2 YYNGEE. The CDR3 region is CASSVAQGLGSYNEQFF. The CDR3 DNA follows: TGTGCCAGCAGCGTAGCTCAGGGACTAGGGTCCTACAATGAGCAGTTCTTC.

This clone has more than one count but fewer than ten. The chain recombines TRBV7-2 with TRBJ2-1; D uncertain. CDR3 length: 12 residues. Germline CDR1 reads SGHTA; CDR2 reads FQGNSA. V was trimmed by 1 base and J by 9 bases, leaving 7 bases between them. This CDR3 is CASSLGLGEQFF. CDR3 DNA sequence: TGTGCCAGCAGCTTAGGGCTGGGTGAGCAGTTCTTC.

The DNA for the CDR3 is TGTGCCAGCAGCGTAGGTCGGTTCAGGGAGACCCAGTACTTC. Encoded protein: CASSVGRFRETQYF. This rearrangement joins TRBV9 to TRBJ2-5, with D uncertain. The germline V gene has CDR1 SGDLS and CDR2 YYNGEE. The CDR3 covers 14 residues. V lost 0 bases, J lost 5 bases, and 11 bases lay in between. Complete variable domain (other parts from reference TRBV9 and TRBJ2-5): DSGVTQTPKHLITATGQRVTLRCSPRSGDLSVYWYQQSLDQGLQFLIQYYNGEERAKGNILERFSAQQFPDLHSELNLSSLELGDSALYFCASSVGRFRETQYFGPGTRLLVL.

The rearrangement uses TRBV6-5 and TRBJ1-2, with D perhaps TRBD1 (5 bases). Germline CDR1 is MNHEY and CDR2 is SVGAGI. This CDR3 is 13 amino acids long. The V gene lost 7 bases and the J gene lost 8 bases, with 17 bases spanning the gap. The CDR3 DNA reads TGTGCCAGCAATTTAGGGACCGTGTACGGCTACACCTTC. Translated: CASNLGTVYGYTF.

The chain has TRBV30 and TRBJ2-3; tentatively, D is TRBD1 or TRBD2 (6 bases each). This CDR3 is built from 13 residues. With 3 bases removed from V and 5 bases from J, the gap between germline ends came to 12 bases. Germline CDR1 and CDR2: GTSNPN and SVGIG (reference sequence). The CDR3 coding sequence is TGTGCCTGGAGATCGGGGGCTGGAGATACGCAGTATTTT. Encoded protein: CAWRSGAGDTQYF.

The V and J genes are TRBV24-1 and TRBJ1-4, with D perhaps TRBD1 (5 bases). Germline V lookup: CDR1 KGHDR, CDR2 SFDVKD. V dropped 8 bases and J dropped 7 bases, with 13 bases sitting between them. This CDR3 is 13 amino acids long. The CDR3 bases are TGTGCCACCACGGGGGGAGCAGGTGAAAAACTGTTTTTT. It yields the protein CATTGGAGEKLFF.

CDR3 in amino acids: CSADTNTEAFF. The CDR3 DNA reads as TGCAGTGCTGACACTAACACTGAAGCTTTCTTT. V usage is TRBV20-1 and J usage is TRBJ1-1; D call uncertain. V lost 5 bases, J lost 2 bases, and 6 bases lay in between. This CDR3 spans 11 amino acids. Germline loops: CDR1 DFQATT, CDR2 SNEGSKA (reference sequence).

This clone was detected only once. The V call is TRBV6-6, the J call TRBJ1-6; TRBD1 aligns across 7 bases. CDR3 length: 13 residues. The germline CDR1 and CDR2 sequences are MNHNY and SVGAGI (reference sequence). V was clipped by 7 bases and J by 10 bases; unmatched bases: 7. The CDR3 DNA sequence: TGTGCCAGCAAACCCGACAGGGTATCACCCCTCCACTTT. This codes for CASKPDRVSPLHF.

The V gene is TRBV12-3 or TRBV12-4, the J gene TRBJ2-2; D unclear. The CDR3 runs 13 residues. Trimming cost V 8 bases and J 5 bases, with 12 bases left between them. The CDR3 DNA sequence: TGTGCCAGCCCCATAAGCCAGACCGGGGAGCTGTTTTTT. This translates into CASPISQTGELFF.

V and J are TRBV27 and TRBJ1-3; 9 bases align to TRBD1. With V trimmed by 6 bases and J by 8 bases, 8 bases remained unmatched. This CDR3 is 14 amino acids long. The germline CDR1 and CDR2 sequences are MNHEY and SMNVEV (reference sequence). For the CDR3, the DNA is TGTGCCAGCAGGTCTCTGGGACAGGGAGACACCATATATTTT. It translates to CASRSLGQGDTIYF.

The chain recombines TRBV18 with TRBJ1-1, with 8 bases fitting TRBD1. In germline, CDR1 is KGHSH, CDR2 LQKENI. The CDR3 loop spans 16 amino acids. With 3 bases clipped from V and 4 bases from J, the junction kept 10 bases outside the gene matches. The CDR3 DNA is TGTGCCAGCTCACCGAACGGACAGGGAGTGGGCACTGAAGCTTTCTTT. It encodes CASSPNGQGVGTEAFF.

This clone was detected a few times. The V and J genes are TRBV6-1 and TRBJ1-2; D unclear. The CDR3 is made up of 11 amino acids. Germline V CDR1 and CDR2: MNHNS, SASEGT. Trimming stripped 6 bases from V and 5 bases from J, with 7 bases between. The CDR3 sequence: CASSRMYGYTF. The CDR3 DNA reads TGTGCCAGCAGCCGGATGTATGGCTACACCTTC.

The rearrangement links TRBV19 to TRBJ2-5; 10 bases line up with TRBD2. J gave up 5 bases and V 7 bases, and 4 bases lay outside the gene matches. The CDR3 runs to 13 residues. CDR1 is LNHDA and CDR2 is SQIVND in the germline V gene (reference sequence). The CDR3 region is CASKRGGTETQYF. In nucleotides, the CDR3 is TGTGCCAGTAAGCGGGGGGGCACGGAGACCCAGTACTTC.

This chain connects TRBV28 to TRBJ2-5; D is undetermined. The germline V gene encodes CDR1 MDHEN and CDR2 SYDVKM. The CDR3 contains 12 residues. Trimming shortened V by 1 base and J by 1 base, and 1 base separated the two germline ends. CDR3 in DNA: TGTGCCAGCAGTTTATTCCAAGAGACCCAGTACTTC. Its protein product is CASSLFQETQYF.

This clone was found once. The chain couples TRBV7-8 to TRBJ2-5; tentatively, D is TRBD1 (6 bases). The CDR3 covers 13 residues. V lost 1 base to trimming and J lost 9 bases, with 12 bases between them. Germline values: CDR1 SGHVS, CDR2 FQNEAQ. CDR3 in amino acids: CASSLGRGDPQYF. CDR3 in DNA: TGTGCCAGCAGCTTAGGCAGGGGTGACCCCCAGTACTTC.

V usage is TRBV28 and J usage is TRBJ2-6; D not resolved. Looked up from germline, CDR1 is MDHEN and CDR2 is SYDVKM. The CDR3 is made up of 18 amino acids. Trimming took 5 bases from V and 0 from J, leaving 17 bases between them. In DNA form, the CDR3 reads TGTGCCAGCAGTCCCTGGGTCCCATCTCCCTCTGGGGCCAACGTCCTGACTTTC. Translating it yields CASSPWVPSPSGANVLTF.

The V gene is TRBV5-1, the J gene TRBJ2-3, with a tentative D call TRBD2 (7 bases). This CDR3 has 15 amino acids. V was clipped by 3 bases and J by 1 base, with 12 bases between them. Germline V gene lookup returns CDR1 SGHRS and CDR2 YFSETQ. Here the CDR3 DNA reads TGCGCCAGCAGCTATGGGGGGGCGGGCACAGATACGCAGTATTTT. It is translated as CASSYGGAGTDTQYF.

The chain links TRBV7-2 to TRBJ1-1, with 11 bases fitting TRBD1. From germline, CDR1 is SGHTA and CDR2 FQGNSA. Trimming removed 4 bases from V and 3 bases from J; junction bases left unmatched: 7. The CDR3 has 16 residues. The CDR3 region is CASSSGTGGGYTEAFF. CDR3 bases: TGTGCCAGCAGCTCCGGGACAGGGGGGGGGTACACTGAAGCTTTCTTT. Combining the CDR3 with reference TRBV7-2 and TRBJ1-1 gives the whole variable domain GAGVSQSPSNKVTEKGKDVELRCDPISGHTALYWYRQSLGQGLEFLIYFQGNSAPDKSGLPSDRFSAERTGGSVSTLTIQRTQQEDSAVYLCASSSGTGGGYTEAFFGQGTRLTVV.

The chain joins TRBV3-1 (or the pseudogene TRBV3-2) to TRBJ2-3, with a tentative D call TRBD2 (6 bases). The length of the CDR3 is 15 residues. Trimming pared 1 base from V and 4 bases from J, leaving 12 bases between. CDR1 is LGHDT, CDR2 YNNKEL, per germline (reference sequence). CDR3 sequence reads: CASSQVHGGADTQYF. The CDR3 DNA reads TGTGCCAGCAGCCAAGTTCACGGGGGAGCAGATACGCAGTATTTT.

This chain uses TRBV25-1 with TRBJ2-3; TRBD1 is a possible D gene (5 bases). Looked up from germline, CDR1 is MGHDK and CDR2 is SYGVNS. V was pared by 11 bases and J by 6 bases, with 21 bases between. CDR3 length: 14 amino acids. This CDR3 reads CARLKGLPTDTQYF. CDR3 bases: TGTGCCCGTTTAAAGGGGCTCCCTACCGATACGCAGTATTTT.